This entry lists 28 T cell receptor beta chains sequenced from one sample in a study of human T cells and chemical hapten exposure (TCRdb year 2021). Library method: 5' RACE. TCRdb lists the instrument as Illumina MiSeq. TCRdb handled the public reads itself, with Q25 trimming in fastp and clone calling in MiXCR, and kept productive beta chains. Rows are unified per CDR3 protein, each entry keeping the most common DNA and genes. This sample is represented by 95,000 to 120,000 distinct CDR3 sequences; approximately 19% of them were singletons. Together, the top ten hold around 2.8% of the sample. Total RNA was isolated from unfractionated whole blood collected in Tempus Blood RNA tubes. The receptors were gathered from a human donor in good health.

This clonotype was detected only a few times. The chain links TRBV5-1 to TRBJ2-3; the D gene could be TRBD1 or TRBD2 (6 bases each). V lost 2 bases, J lost 4 bases, and 11 bases lay in between. Germline V CDR1 and CDR2: SGHRS, YFSETQ. The CDR3 spans 14 residues. CDR3 protein: CASSFGGVSDTQYF. CDR3 nucleotides: TGCGCCAGCAGCTTCGGGGGCGTCTCAGATACGCAGTATTTT.

This clonotype has just a few counts. The chain has TRBV7-9 and TRBJ1-1, with 9 bases fitting TRBD1. With 5 bases clipped from V and 4 bases from J, the junction kept 5 bases outside the gene matches. This CDR3 is 14 amino acids long. Germline CDR1 SEHNR, CDR2 FQNEAQ (reference sequence). CDR3 nucleotide sequence: TGTGCCAGCAGCCAGGGACAGGGCGGCACTGAAGCTTTCTTT. Protein sequence: CASSQGQGGTEAFF. Full variable domain (rest looked up from reference TRBV7-9 and TRBJ1-1): DTGVSQNPRHKITKRGQNVTFRCDPISEHNRLYWYRQTLGQGPEFLTYFQNEAQLEKSRLLSDRFSAERPKGSFSTLEIQRTEQGDSAMYLCASSQGQGGTEAFFGQGTRLTVV.

This clonotype was picked up a small number of times. The rearrangement uses TRBV30 and TRBJ2-5; D is unclear. V was clipped by 3 bases and J by 4 bases, with 9 bases between them. The CDR3 has 12 residues. From germline, CDR1 is GTSNPN and CDR2 SVGIG (reference sequence). CDR3 amino acids: CAWRLGRETQYF. The CDR3 nucleotides read TGTGCCTGGAGGTTAGGTAGAGAGACCCAGTACTTC.

The V and J genes are TRBV7-8 and TRBJ2-2; D remains ambiguous. V shed 4 bases and J shed 1 base, with 7 bases lying between them. The CDR3 sequence is 14 residues long. Germline values: CDR1 SGHVS, CDR2 FQNEAQ. CDR3 in DNA: TGTGCCAGCAGCTCCCGAGAGAACACCGGGGAGCTGTTTTTT. Translated, it gives CASSSRENTGELFF.

V gene TRBV6-5 combines with J gene TRBJ1-2, with TRBD1 as a possible D gene (6 bases). Germline CDR1 MNHEY, CDR2 SVGAGI. The CDR3 is 15 amino acids. V was trimmed by 0 bases and J by 7 bases, leaving 15 bases between them. Written as DNA, the CDR3 is TGTGCCAGCAGTTACTCTCAGTCCAGGGGCGGTGGCTACACCTTC. Its translation: CASSYSQSRGGGYTF.

The CDR3 DNA follows: TGTGCCAGCAGCCAACTCACTAGCGGGGCCGGGGAGCTGTTTTTT. This translates into CASSQLTSGAGELFF. The V gene is TRBV3-1, the J gene TRBJ2-2; 10 bases agree with TRBD2. CDR1 and CDR2 (germline): LGHDT, YNNKEL (reference sequence). This CDR3 spans 15 amino acids. The J segment lost 6 bases and the V segment lost 2 bases, leaving 3 bases of the junction unmatched.

This chain uses TRBV7-8 with TRBJ2-5; D gene unclear. The V gene's germline CDR1 is SGHVS and CDR2 FQNEAQ. V lost 8 bases, J lost 0 bases, and 19 bases lay in between. This CDR3 comprises 16 residues. CDR3 residues: CASSNKRVAHQETQYF. In nucleotides, the CDR3 is TGTGCCAGCTCTAACAAGCGAGTAGCTCACCAAGAGACCCAGTACTTC.

The chain joins TRBV6-5 to TRBJ2-7; 10 bases are a match to TRBD2. The CDR3 extends over 13 amino acids. Trimming cost V 6 bases and J 3 bases; bases outside gene matches: 2. The V gene's germline CDR1 is MNHEY and CDR2 SVGAGI. The CDR3 coding sequence is TGTGCCAGCAGCTGGACTAGCGGCTACGAGCAGTACTTC. This gives the protein CASSWTSGYEQYF.

This clonotype has just a few counts. CDR3 DNA sequence: TGCGCCAGCAGCACCGGGACTAGCTCCGCCTACGAGCAGTACTTC. Translation: CASSTGTSSAYEQYF. The rearrangement links TRBV5-1 to TRBJ2-7; TRBD2 agrees at 9 bases. Looked up from germline, CDR1 is SGHRS and CDR2 is YFSETQ. CDR3 size: 15 residues. V dropped 4 bases and J dropped 2; count of bases not matched to a gene: 7.

This clonotype has more than one count but fewer than ten. The rearrangement joins TRBV29-1 to TRBJ1-2; a weak D match, TRBD1 (6 bases). Germline CDR1 is SQVTM and CDR2 is ANQGSEA. V was cut by 4 bases and J by 1 base, with 13 bases left in between. The CDR3 totals 14 residues. CDR3 sequence (DNA): TGCAGCGTTGGAGGGGGAACGGGTAACTATGGCTACACCTTC. It specifies CSVGGGTGNYGYTF.

This clonotype was counted between two and nine times. J is TRBJ1-1 and V is TRBV10-1; D might be TRBD1 (5 bases). The V end was cut by 8 bases, the J end by 2 bases, with 18 bases between. CDR1 is WNHNN, CDR2 SYGVQD, per germline (reference sequence). This CDR3 has 15 amino acids. CDR3 coding DNA: TGCGCCAGCTCTAACTCCGGGACGGGAAACACTGAAGCTTTCTTT. Protein: CASSNSGTGNTEAFF.

The V gene is TRBV28, the J gene TRBJ2-2, with TRBD2 identical over 8 bases. The CDR3 length is 15 residues. Germline CDR1 MDHEN, CDR2 SYDVKM. Trimming at V came to 4 bases and at J to 7 bases, leaving 8 bases not matched to a gene. The CDR3, as DNA: TGTGCCAGCAGTTCGGGACTAGGGGAGGGCGGGGAGCTGTTTTTT. It encodes CASSSGLGEGGELFF.

This clonotype has only a few counts. The CDR3 region is CASSEAGTGEAFF. DNA of the CDR3: TGTGCCAGCAGCGAAGCCGGGACAGGTGAAGCTTTCTTT. The chain has TRBV27 and TRBJ1-1, with TRBD1 matching over 8 bases. CDR3 size: 13 residues. Germline CDR1 is MNHEY and CDR2 is SMNVEV (reference sequence). V shed 6 bases and J 7 bases; nucleotides not matched to a gene: 7.

The rearrangement joins TRBV25-1 to TRBJ1-1; D remains unclear. There are 13 residues in the CDR3. V dropped 2 bases and J dropped 1 base, with 5 bases sitting between them. Per germline, CDR1 MGHDK and CDR2 SYGVNS. The CDR3 DNA follows: TGTGCCAGCAGTGAAGTCGGGAACACTGAAGCTTTCTTT. It specifies CASSEVGNTEAFF.

DNA for the CDR3: TGTGCCAGCAGTTATCAGGGGGTCGACGGCTACACCTTC. Protein product: CASSYQGVDGYTF. V gene TRBV13 combines with J gene TRBJ1-2; the match to TRBD1 covers 7 bases. The trim removed 6 bases at V and 8 bases at J, leaving 9 bases unmatched. The germline V gene encodes CDR1 PRHDT and CDR2 FYEKMQ (reference sequence). The CDR3 covers 13 residues.

For this clonotype: This clone may be a read error of a much larger clone one base away. The chain combines TRBV19 with TRBJ1-2; maybe TRBD1 (5 bases). The germline V and J ends were trimmed by 5 bases and 5 bases, with 15 bases remaining between them. The CDR3 sequence is 14 residues long. In germline, CDR1 is LNHDA, CDR2 SQIVND (reference sequence). In DNA form, the CDR3 reads TGTGCCAGTAGTGCCTCCGGGACCGTATATGGCTACACCTTC. It yields the protein CASSASGTVYGYTF.

Concerning this clonotype itself: Germline is not matched at one junction end, which may reflect a read error. The genes are TRBV29-1 and TRBJ2-6; 7 bases fit TRBD1. The germline V gene has CDR1 SQVTM and CDR2 ANQGSEA. This CDR3 contains 11 residues. The chain's CDR3 is CSVDLGGRSDF. Written as DNA, the CDR3 is TGCAGCGTTGACTTAGGGGGCCGGTCGGATTTC.

This clonotype was counted between two and nine times. CDR3 in amino acids: CASSQRGGSTDTQYF. The DNA of the CDR3 is TGTGCCAGCAGCCAAAGAGGCGGGAGCACAGATACGCAGTATTTT. V is TRBV4-2 and J is TRBJ2-3, with D possibly matching TRBD2 (5 bases). The germline gives CDR1 LGHNA, CDR2 YNFKEQ. Trimming pared 2 bases from V and 0 bases from J, leaving 9 bases between. The CDR3 sequence is 15 residues long.

J is TRBJ2-7 and V is TRBV7-3; 7 bases are shared with TRBD1. The CDR3 runs to 12 residues. After removal of 3 bases from V and 11 bases from J, the junction contained 7 bases not matched to a gene. Germline loops: CDR1 SGHTA, CDR2 FQGTGA. The CDR3 DNA is TGTGCCAGCAGCTTCCCCGGGACAGAGAAGTACTTC. It specifies CASSFPGTEKYF.

This clonotype was observed a few times. The chain carries TRBV2 and TRBJ2-5; 12 bases are a match to TRBD2. Germline CDR1 and CDR2: SNHLY and FYNNEI. CDR3 length: 14 amino acids. The V and J ends lost 8 bases and 5 bases, in that order; junction bases with no gene match: 6. CDR3 in amino acids: CASRLAGVMETQYF. The CDR3, as DNA: TGTGCCAGCCGACTAGCGGGAGTTATGGAGACCCAGTACTTC.

This clonotype appeared a few times. The chain carries TRBV27 and TRBJ1-2; tentatively, D is TRBD1 (6 bases). This CDR3 region has 15 residues. Trimming took 3 bases from V and 0 from J, leaving 11 bases between them. Germline V gives CDR1 MNHEY, CDR2 SMNVEV (reference sequence). As DNA, the CDR3 is TGTGCCAGCAGTTTTCGACAGGCTTCTAACTATGGCTACACCTTC. Encoded protein: CASSFRQASNYGYTF.

The table lists this clonotype with a few counts. The V and J genes are TRBV29-1 and TRBJ2-5, with a possible D match to TRBD1 (6 bases). CDR1 is SQVTM and CDR2 is ANQGSEA in the germline V gene. Trimming removed 6 bases at V and 3 bases at J, with 11 bases between. The CDR3 runs to 12 residues. The CDR3 region has the DNA TGCAGCGTCGGACAGATTAAAGAGACCCAGTACTTC. Translation: CSVGQIKETQYF.

The rearrangement joins TRBV5-1 to TRBJ2-1; D perhaps matches TRBD1 (5 bases). V was shortened by 1 base and J by 5 bases, with 10 bases between the two germline ends. CDR1 is SGHRS and CDR2 is YFSETQ in the germline V gene. CDR3 length: 14 amino acids. CDR3 DNA: TGCGCCAGCAGCTTGCGGACACTGAACAATGAGCAGTTCTTC. This translates into CASSLRTLNNEQFF. The variable domain in full, with the rest retrieved from reference TRBV5-1 and TRBJ2-1, is KAGVTQTPRYLIKTRGQQVTLSCSPISGHRSVSWYQQTPGQGLQFLFEYFSETQRNKGNFPGRFSGRQFSNSRSEMNVSTLELGDSALYLCASSLRTLNNEQFFGPGTRLTVL.

The chain combines TRBV29-1 with TRBJ2-3, with a tentative D call TRBD1 (6 bases). The length of the CDR3 is 13 residues. The V end was cut by 7 bases, the J end by 4 bases, with 15 bases between. The germline V gene encodes CDR1 SQVTM and CDR2 ANQGSEA. DNA of the CDR3: TGCAGCGCACGGACAGTGCGGCCAGATACGCAGTATTTT. It is translated as CSARTVRPDTQYF.

This chain uses TRBV4-1 with TRBJ1-5, with no clear D. Germline values: CDR1 MGHRA, CDR2 YSYEKL. The CDR3 is made up of 15 amino acids. Trimming took 4 bases from V and 1 from J, leaving 11 bases between them. This chain's CDR3 is CASSPYTGSNQPQHF. The CDR3 region has the DNA TGCGCCAGCAGCCCCTATACGGGGAGCAATCAGCCCCAGCATTTT.

This clonotype was observed a few times. The gene calls are TRBV6-1 and TRBJ2-3, with 10 bases aligning to TRBD2. CDR3 size: 16 residues. Germline CDR1 reads MNHNS; CDR2 reads SASEGT. V gave up 2 bases and J gave up 2 bases; unmatched junction bases: 4. The DNA of the CDR3 is TGTGCCAGCAGTGAACTAGCGGGAGCTGTCACAGATACGCAGTATTTT. It translates to CASSELAGAVTDTQYF.

In this sample, this clonotype turned up a few times. The rearrangement uses TRBV20-1 and TRBJ2-7; D gene uncertain. The germline CDR1 and CDR2 sequences are DFQATT and SNEGSKA (reference sequence). The CDR3 loop spans 14 amino acids. Trimming cost V 6 bases and J 3 bases, with 18 bases left between them. The CDR3 protein is CSAAFDRPFYEQYF. The CDR3 coding sequence is TGCAGTGCCGCTTTTGACCGACCCTTCTACGAGCAGTACTTC.

This chain uses TRBV4-2 with TRBJ2-7; the match to TRBD2 covers 15 bases. This CDR3 comprises 16 residues. Germline V gives CDR1 LGHNA, CDR2 YNFKEQ. V shed 4 bases, J shed 4 bases, and the junction held 5 bases outside the gene matches. The CDR3 DNA is TGTGCCAGCAGCCTCCCCGGGACTAGCGGGGGGTACGAGCAGTACTTC. Translation: CASSLPGTSGGYEQYF.